One and the same sample provided the 15 T cell receptor beta chains below, sequenced in a study of T cell changes during pregnancy in multiple sclerosis. Sequenced by immunoSEQ multiplex PCR; TCRdb stores in-frame clones only, minus some. Of more than 15,000 clones in the sample, 88% were seen once. Specimen: CD4+ T cells from peripheral blood mononuclear cells, collected in the first trimester of pregnancy. Source of these receptors: a female donor in good health, enrolled as a control in a pregnancy study.

The chain links TRBV9 to TRBJ1-1; D is ambiguous. This CDR3 contains 13 residues. The V end lost 0 bases, the J end lost 5 bases, and 8 bases lay between the germline ends. CDR1 SGDLS and CDR2 YYNGEE come from the germline V gene. The CDR3: CASSVEAGTEAFF. CDR3 nucleotides: TGTGCCAGCAGCGTAGAAGCGGGGACTGAAGCTTTCTTT.

Here the CDR3 reads CASSYRGGTEAFF. The CDR3 DNA follows: TGCGCCAGCAGTTACAGGGGTGGGACTGAAGCTTTCTTT. The V and J genes are TRBV23-1 and TRBJ1-1; 7 bases align to TRBD1. TRBV23-1 is an ORF; its function is uncertain. Trimming took 5 bases from V and 5 from J; bases not matched to a gene: 5. CDR3 length: 13 residues.

This sequence joins TRBV11-3 and TRBJ2-3; 8 bases map to TRBD2. The ends lost 1 base at V and 1 base at J; junction bases unmatched: 1. CDR3 length: 15 residues. The V gene's germline CDR1 is SGHNT and CDR2 YENEEA. CDR3 bases: TGTGCCAGCAGCTTAGCACTAGCGGGCACAGATACGCAGTATTTT. It encodes CASSLALAGTDTQYF.

The CDR3 loop reads CASSWGLAASNEQFF. The CDR3 bases are TGTGCCAGCAGCTGGGGACTAGCGGCCTCCAATGAGCAGTTCTTC. The genes are TRBV7-2 and TRBJ2-1, with 11 bases identical to TRBD2. Per germline, CDR1 SGHTA and CDR2 FQGNSA. The J segment lost 6 bases and the V segment lost 4 bases, leaving 5 bases of the junction unmatched. The CDR3 is 15 residues long.

This chain joins TRBV5-1 and TRBJ2-7; 12 positions agree with TRBD2. The CDR3 has 14 residues. V shed 2 bases and J 5 bases; nucleotides not matched to a gene: 2. Germline CDR1 is SGHRS and CDR2 is YFSETQ. CDR3 nucleotide sequence: TGCGCCAGCAGCTTCCGACTAGCGGGAGACGAGCAGTACTTC. This translates into CASSFRLAGDEQYF.

The chain links TRBV6-5 to TRBJ2-3; a possible D gene is TRBD2 (5 bases). The germline V and J ends were trimmed by 6 bases and 1 base, with 14 bases remaining between them. The CDR3 is 15 residues long. Germline CDR1 MNHEY, CDR2 SVGAGI. The CDR3 nucleotides read TGTGCCAGCAGGTTAAGCGGAGGAGGCACAGATACGCAGTATTTT. Its protein product is CASRLSGGGTDTQYF.

This sequence joins TRBV9 and TRBJ2-6, with D possibly being TRBD1 (5 bases). The CDR3 loop spans 14 amino acids. Germline loops: CDR1 SGDLS, CDR2 YYNGEE. The V gene lost 5 bases and the J gene lost 1 base, with 7 bases spanning the gap. CDR3 sequence (DNA): TGTGCCAGCAGAGCAGGGTCTGGGGCCAACGTCCTGACTTTC. This codes for CASRAGSGANVLTF.

V is TRBV30 and J is TRBJ1-3; tentative D call: TRBD1 (5 bases). Germline CDR1 reads GTSNPN; CDR2 reads SVGIG (reference sequence). The CDR3 contains 14 residues. Trimming took off 1 base at V and 4 bases at J, with 11 bases between the two ends. The CDR3 DNA follows: TGTGCCTGGAGTGGTGGAGGGGTCGGAAACACCATATATTTT. Residues: CAWSGGGVGNTIYF.

The gene calls are TRBV19 and TRBJ1-1; 8 positions match TRBD1. This CDR3 has 12 residues. After removal of 9 bases from V and 6 bases from J, the junction contained 6 bases not matched to a gene. Germline V gene lookup returns CDR1 LNHDA and CDR2 SQIVND (reference sequence). CDR3 nucleotides: TGTGCCAGCAGGGGGCAAGGAGCTGAAGCTTTCTTT. Its translation is CASRGQGAEAFF.

V gene TRBV9 combines with J gene TRBJ2-1, with D hard to call. The germline V gene has CDR1 SGDLS and CDR2 YYNGEE. CDR3 length: 12 residues. V lost 3 bases to trimming and J lost 14 bases, with 15 bases between them. CDR3: CASSANGVVKFF. The CDR3 DNA follows: TGTGCCAGCAGCGCCAATGGAGTCGTCAAGTTCTTC.

The chain joins TRBV6-5 to TRBJ1-4, with TRBD1 as a possible D gene (6 bases). CDR3 length: 14 residues. Germline CDR1 is MNHEY and CDR2 is SVGAGI. V was pared by 2 bases and J by 2 bases, with 6 bases between. The CDR3, as DNA: TGTGCCAGCAGTTACAGGGGGACTAATGAAAAACTGTTTTTT. Its protein is CASSYRGTNEKLFF.

The V call is TRBV6-1, the J call TRBJ2-1; D remains unclear. The CDR3 has 16 residues. Trimming pared 6 bases from V and 3 bases from J, leaving 18 bases between. The germline V gene has CDR1 MNHNS and CDR2 SASEGT. In DNA form, the CDR3 reads TGTGCCAGCAGCGAAACCCCGCCGCCCAGCTACAATGAGCAGTTCTTC. It is translated as CASSETPPPSYNEQFF.

This chain uses TRBV10-3 with TRBJ1-2, with 8 positions matching TRBD1. The trim removed 6 bases at V and 10 bases at J, leaving 7 bases unmatched. This CDR3 has 12 amino acids. Germline V gene lookup returns CDR1 ENHRY and CDR2 SYGVKD. The CDR3 protein is CAISPGQVDYTF. The CDR3 region has the DNA TGTGCCATCAGCCCGGGACAGGTGGACTACACCTTC.

This rearrangement joins TRBV4-2 to TRBJ2-1, with a weak D call TRBD1 (6 bases). The CDR3 totals 17 residues. Germline assignment: CDR1 LGHNA and CDR2 YNFKEQ. The V gene lost 0 bases and the J gene lost 2 bases, with 14 bases spanning the gap. The CDR3 reads CASSQDMDQGTYNEQFF. The CDR3, as DNA: TGTGCCAGCAGCCAAGATATGGACCAGGGGACCTACAATGAGCAGTTCTTC.

The chain links TRBV18 to TRBJ1-1, with D unresolved. The CDR3 covers 12 residues. Germline-derived CDR1 and CDR2 are KGHSH and LQKENI. The ends were cut back, 3 bases at V and 8 bases at J, with 10 bases in the middle. The CDR3 sequence: CASSPGGREAFF. CDR3 bases: TGTGCCAGCTCACCGGGTGGCAGGGAAGCTTTCTTT.